Presented here are 31 T cell receptor beta chains from one specimen sequenced in a study of blood T cell repertoires in COVID-19. Assay: immunoSEQ multiplex PCR; the TCRdb copy retains only in-frame clones and omits some. The data contain about 67,000 clones, around 87% of them singletons. Sequencing was carried out using peripheral blood. All receptors derive from a man aged 45-60 years with active COVID-19.

The CDR3 nucleotides read TGTGCCAGCAGCGGACGACAGGACCATAATTCACCCCTCCACTTT. It is translated as CASSGRQDHNSPLHF. The chain has TRBV9 and TRBJ1-6, with TRBD1 as a possible D gene (6 bases). CDR3 length equals 15 residues. Looked up from germline, CDR1 is SGDLS and CDR2 is YYNGEE. Trimming left V 3 bases short and J 5 bases short, with 12 bases between.

CDR3: CASSIARDRPNQPQHF. In DNA, the CDR3 is TGTGCCAGTAGTATAGCCCGAGACAGGCCCAATCAGCCCCAGCATTTT. The genes are TRBV19 and TRBJ1-5; possible D gene TRBD1, 6 bases. V lost 1 base to trimming and J lost 3 bases, with 13 bases between them. CDR1 is LNHDA, CDR2 SQIVND, per germline (reference sequence). The CDR3 is made up of 16 amino acids.

J is TRBJ2-3 and V is TRBV30; tentatively, D is TRBD1 (7 bases). The germline V and J ends were trimmed by 4 bases and 6 bases, with 14 bases remaining between them. Germline CDR1 reads GTSNPN; CDR2 reads SVGIG (reference sequence). The CDR3 loop spans 13 amino acids. The CDR3 spells CAWTRRGVDTQYF. CDR3 nucleotides: TGTGCCTGGACCCGCAGGGGGGTGGATACGCAGTATTTT.

V and J are TRBV27 and TRBJ1-5; D call uncertain. Germline V gene data show CDR1 as MNHEY and CDR2 as SMNVEV (reference sequence). The V and J ends lost 5 bases and 4 bases respectively, with 9 bases between them. This CDR3 is built from 13 residues. Written as DNA, the CDR3 is TGTGCCAGCAGTGCCTCCCAGAATCAGCCCCAGCATTTT. Translated, it gives CASSASQNQPQHF.

The chain uses TRBV5-4 and TRBJ1-2; TRBD1 is a possible D gene (5 bases). Germline CDR1 and CDR2: SGHNT and YYREEE (reference sequence). The CDR3 spans 13 residues. V was cut by 6 bases and J by 3 bases, with 12 bases left in between. CDR3 bases: TGTGCCAGCAACATGGACACCTACTATGGCTACACCTTC. Residues: CASNMDTYYGYTF.

The rearrangement joins TRBV11-2 to TRBJ1-1; D is undetermined. The CDR3 extends over 12 amino acids. The ends were cut back, 6 bases at V and 1 base at J, with 6 bases in the middle. Germline V gives CDR1 SGHAT, CDR2 FQNNGV. The CDR3 protein is CASRLKNTEAFF. CDR3 in DNA: TGTGCCAGCAGACTCAAGAACACTGAAGCTTTCTTT.

The V and J genes are TRBV3-1 (or the pseudogene TRBV3-2) and TRBJ1-3; D is unclear. This CDR3 comprises 14 residues. Germline CDR1 and CDR2: LGHDT and YNNKEL (reference sequence). The V gene lost 4 bases and the J gene lost 8 bases, with 15 bases spanning the gap. The CDR3 region has the DNA TGTGCCAGCAGCCGCGTAGACAACGGGGACACCATATATTTT. It yields the protein CASSRVDNGDTIYF.

The chain employs TRBV7-6 and TRBJ2-1, with 9 bases matching TRBD1. This CDR3 has 18 residues. Losses at the gene ends were 2 bases for V and 1 base for J; bases not matched to a gene: 9. Germline CDR1 reads SGHVS; CDR2 reads FNYEAQ. As DNA, the CDR3 is TGTGCCAGCAGCTTAACAGGGGGCGCGGGTCGGTCCTACAATGAGCAGTTCTTC. Amino acid sequence: CASSLTGGAGRSYNEQFF.

The rearrangement uses TRBV13 and TRBJ1-2; no clear D gene. CDR1 and CDR2 (germline): PRHDT, FYEKMQ (reference sequence). V was shortened by 5 bases and J by 4 bases, with 14 bases between the two germline ends. This CDR3 is 14 amino acids long. As DNA, the CDR3 is TGTGCCAGCAGCCTTCGAGGTGCGGGCTATGGCTACACCTTC. It translates to CASSLRGAGYGYTF.

This clone was counted a single time. This rearrangement joins TRBV16 to TRBJ2-7, with D maybe TRBD2 (5 bases). The CDR3 contains 14 residues. The germline V gene encodes CDR1 KGHSY and CDR2 FQNENV. Between the trimmed V and J ends, which lost 5 bases and 3 bases, there was a span of 14 bases. The CDR3 DNA follows: TGTGCCAGCAGCTCCCATACCGGGATCTACGAGCAGTACTTC. Its translation: CASSSHTGIYEQYF.

The genes are TRBV2 and TRBJ1-1, with no clear D. Trimming stripped 4 bases from V and 2 bases from J, with 11 bases between. This CDR3 is 14 amino acids long. Germline V gene sequence: CDR1 SNHLY, CDR2 FYNNEI. CDR3 nucleotide sequence: TGTGCCAGCAGTGTGTCGGAGGGCAACACTGAAGCTTTCTTT. Protein: CASSVSEGNTEAFF.

In DNA form, the CDR3 reads TGTGCCTGGAGGGCCGGGGGCTACACCTTC. Translated, it gives CAWRAGGYTF. The genes are TRBV30 and TRBJ1-2; no clear D. Trimming removed 3 bases from V and 8 bases from J, with 7 bases in between. CDR3 size: 10 residues. Germline V CDR1 and CDR2: GTSNPN, SVGIG (reference sequence).

This chain connects TRBV27 to TRBJ1-1; D unresolved. V was clipped by 6 bases and J by 1 base, with 6 bases between them. Germline V gene sequence: CDR1 MNHEY, CDR2 SMNVEV (reference sequence). The CDR3 sequence is 12 residues long. This CDR3 is CASRSWNTEAFF. The CDR3 DNA sequence: TGTGCCAGCAGAAGCTGGAACACTGAAGCTTTCTTT.

The chain links TRBV30 to TRBJ2-1; perhaps TRBD2 as D (6 bases). In germline, CDR1 is GTSNPN, CDR2 SVGIG (reference sequence). The CDR3 has 13 amino acids. V lost 3 bases and J 3 bases, leaving 9 bases between the germline ends. CDR3 bases: TGTGCCTGGAGCGGACTAATCTACAATGAGCAGTTCTTC. As protein: CAWSGLIYNEQFF.

The J gene is TRBJ1-5, the V gene TRBV18, with 7 bases matching TRBD1. Trimming at V came to 5 bases and at J to 7 bases, leaving 8 bases not matched to a gene. The CDR3 contains 14 residues. The germline V gene has CDR1 KGHSH and CDR2 LQKENI. The CDR3 spells CASSETGPEQPQHF. The CDR3 DNA is TGTGCCAGCTCAGAGACAGGGCCGGAACAGCCCCAGCATTTT.

The V and J genes are TRBV30 and TRBJ2-2; weak D call: TRBD2 (5 bases). The V end lost 4 bases, the J end lost 6 bases, and 9 bases lay between the germline ends. Germline V CDR1 and CDR2: GTSNPN, SVGIG (reference sequence). This CDR3 comprises 12 residues. CDR3 residues: CAWIRDAGELFF. The CDR3 nucleotides read TGTGCCTGGATACGGGATGCCGGGGAGCTGTTTTTT.

V and J are TRBV5-5 and TRBJ1-1, with 7 bases matching TRBD1. The CDR3 length is 18 residues. Germline assignment: CDR1 SGHKS and CDR2 YYEKEE (reference sequence). With V trimmed by 4 bases and J by 1 base, 16 bases remained unmatched. CDR3 coding DNA: TGTGCCAGCAGCAGCTTGCGGTTCGGCCCAGGGGGGAACACTGAAGCTTTCTTT. It encodes CASSSLRFGPGGNTEAFF.

CDR3 sequence (DNA): TGTGCCAGCAGCCACCCAGGTAGCTCCTACAATGAGCAGTTCTTC. This codes for CASSHPGSSYNEQFF. This rearrangement joins TRBV4-2 to TRBJ2-1; D call uncertain. The germline V gene has CDR1 LGHNA and CDR2 YNFKEQ. V shed 3 bases and J shed 0 bases, with 9 bases lying between them. The CDR3 totals 15 residues.

The CDR3 protein is CASSQDGTVNTEAFF. The CDR3 bases are TGCGCCAGCAGCCAAGATGGGACAGTGAACACTGAAGCTTTCTTT. The chain recombines TRBV4-3 with TRBJ1-1; TRBD1 aligns across 7 bases. Per germline, CDR1 LGHNA and CDR2 YSLEER. This CDR3 contains 15 residues. V dropped 0 bases and J dropped 0; count of bases not matched to a gene: 1.

The chain uses TRBV30 and TRBJ2-1; 14 nucleotides agree with TRBD2. The germline V gene encodes CDR1 GTSNPN and CDR2 SVGIG (reference sequence). This CDR3 contains 16 residues. J lost 7 bases, V lost 4 bases, and 9 bases had no gene match. The CDR3 DNA reads TGTGCCTGGATACAGGCTCGGACTAGCGGGGGGAATGAGCAGTTCTTC. Its protein is CAWIQARTSGGNEQFF.

This sequence joins TRBV4-2 and TRBJ2-1, with 9 bases fitting TRBD2. V shed 0 bases, J shed 5 bases, and the junction held 5 bases outside the gene matches. CDR1 is LGHNA and CDR2 is YNFKEQ in the germline V gene. This CDR3 spans 16 amino acids. CDR3 protein: CASSQDPSGVNNEQFF. For the CDR3, the DNA is TGTGCCAGCAGCCAAGACCCTAGCGGGGTAAACAATGAGCAGTTCTTC.

This chain joins TRBV3-1 (or the pseudogene TRBV3-2) and TRBJ2-2; D is unclear. V lost 5 bases, J lost 2 bases, and 6 bases lay in between. There are 13 residues in the CDR3. The germline gives CDR1 LGHDT, CDR2 YNNKEL (reference sequence). CDR3 bases: TGTGCCAGCAGCAATTTAAACACCGGGGAGCTGTTTTTT. Protein product: CASSNLNTGELFF.

The chain uses TRBV9 and TRBJ2-5, with D perhaps matching TRBD2 (5 bases). The CDR3 length is 14 residues. The germline CDR1 and CDR2 sequences are SGDLS and YYNGEE. V was trimmed by 3 bases and J by 5 bases, leaving 14 bases between them. CDR3 sequence: CASSGTSRWETQYF. Written as DNA, the CDR3 is TGTGCCAGCAGCGGAACTAGTCGGTGGGAGACCCAGTACTTC. The full variable domain, with the rest looked up from reference TRBV9 and TRBJ2-5, is DSGVTQTPKHLITATGQRVTLRCSPRSGDLSVYWYQQSLDQGLQFLIQYYNGEERAKGNILERFSAQQFPDLHSELNLSSLELGDSALYFCASSGTSRWETQYFGPGTRLLVL.

This chain connects TRBV5-6 to TRBJ1-1; D unclear. Trimming removed 1 base from V and 5 bases from J, with 12 bases in between. Germline V gene data show CDR1 as SGHDT and CDR2 as YYEEEE. The CDR3 runs 14 residues. CDR3 DNA sequence: TGTGCCAGCAGCTTGTGGAGGCGTGAGACTGAAGCTTTCTTT. It translates to CASSLWRRETEAFF.

In its sample, this clone was seen once. The genes are TRBV7-8 and TRBJ1-1; D not resolved. The CDR3 length is 16 residues. V lost 4 bases, J lost 0 bases, and 15 bases lay in between. In germline, CDR1 is SGHVS, CDR2 FQNEAQ. CDR3 bases: TGTGCCAGCAGCTCGCTCAGACTACACATGAACACTGAAGCTTTCTTT. It encodes CASSSLRLHMNTEAFF.

Here the CDR3 DNA reads TGTGCCAGCAGCTTGTTCACAGGGGGTAGGGGGGAGCTGTTTTTT. Protein: CASSLFTGGRGELFF. This chain connects TRBV11-1 to TRBJ2-2; 8 bases map to TRBD1. Germline trimming cut 3 bases from V and 8 bases from J; bases unmatched to any gene: 8. Germline V gene sequence: CDR1 SGHAT, CDR2 FQDESV (reference sequence). The CDR3 is made up of 15 amino acids.

The CDR3 DNA is TGTGCCAGCAGCACTCCGACTGGAGGGAACTATGGCTACACCTTC. It encodes CASSTPTGGNYGYTF. The chain links TRBV7-9 to TRBJ1-2; D uncertain. The CDR3 runs to 15 residues. The V gene's germline CDR1 is SEHNR and CDR2 FQNEAQ (reference sequence). Trimming shortened V by 5 bases and J by 2 bases, and 15 bases separated the two germline ends.

This rearrangement joins TRBV25-1 to TRBJ2-5; maybe TRBD1 (6 bases). Germline V gene lookup returns CDR1 MGHDK and CDR2 SYGVNS. V was cut by 3 bases and J by 5 bases, with 13 bases left in between. This CDR3 is 14 amino acids long. The CDR3 here is CASSDPRGSETQYF. CDR3 nucleotide sequence: TGTGCCAGCAGTGATCCGAGGGGGTCGGAGACCCAGTACTTC.

CDR3 sequence (DNA): TGTGCCAGCAGTGATGATCTAGTCCAGACCCAGTACTTC. The encoded protein is CASSDDLVQTQYF. This chain links TRBV6-1 with TRBJ2-5, with no clear D. The germline V gene has CDR1 MNHNS and CDR2 SASEGT. CDR3 length: 13 residues. V was cut by 3 bases and J by 6 bases, with 11 bases left in between.

The V call is TRBV5-1, the J call TRBJ1-2; 7 bases are a match to TRBD1. V lost 5 bases, J lost 3 bases, and 7 bases stayed unmatched. Germline V gene lookup returns CDR1 SGHRS and CDR2 YFSETQ. The CDR3 covers 14 residues. DNA for the CDR3: TGCGCCAGCAGGGAAGGGACAGACCACTATGGCTACACCTTC. The encoded protein is CASREGTDHYGYTF. Based on the CDR3 plus reference TRBV5-1 and TRBJ1-2, the full variable domain is KAGVTQTPRYLIKTRGQQVTLSCSPISGHRSVSWYQQTPGQGLQFLFEYFSETQRNKGNFPGRFSGRQFSNSRSEMNVSTLELGDSALYLCASREGTDHYGYTFGSGTRLTVV.

This rearrangement joins TRBV28 to TRBJ1-3, with 8 positions matching TRBD1. The CDR3 consists of 15 residues. V was pared by 3 bases and J by 4 bases, with 5 bases of the junction left unmatched. Germline V gene sequence: CDR1 MDHEN, CDR2 SYDVKM. The CDR3 reads CASSFATGVGNTIYF. CDR3 coding DNA: TGTGCCAGCAGTTTTGCGACAGGGGTGGGAAACACCATATATTTT.